The 30 T cell receptor beta chains given below trace back to one sample, sequenced in a study of cytomegalovirus exposure and HLA in healthy donors. Amplification used 60 Vbeta primers and 13 Jbeta primers. Libraries were prepared by immunoSEQ multiplex PCR; TCRdb keeps only in-frame clonotypes and omits some of them. The sample yields some 250,000 clones, 82% seen once. Specimen: PBMCs. The receptors originated from a woman between 35 and 50 years old in good health and CMV-seropositive.

The gene calls are TRBV4-1 and TRBJ1-2; a weak D match, TRBD1 (5 bases). Germline V gives CDR1 MGHRA, CDR2 YSYEKL. Trimming removed 5 bases from V and 4 bases from J, with 17 bases in between. The CDR3 spans 15 residues. CDR3 protein: CASSARGGDFYGYTF. Written as DNA, the CDR3 is TGCGCCAGCAGCGCACGAGGCGGGGACTTCTATGGCTACACCTTC.

In its sample, this clone was seen once. The J gene is TRBJ1-2, the V gene TRBV7-9; the match to TRBD1 covers 9 bases. Trimming cost V 6 bases and J 1 base; bases outside gene matches: 6. The length of the CDR3 is 15 residues. Germline CDR1 SEHNR, CDR2 FQNEAQ (reference sequence). Written as DNA, the CDR3 is TGTGCCAGCAGAAACACAGGGGGCGTTAACTATGGCTACACCTTC. Encoded protein: CASRNTGGVNYGYTF.

CDR3 bases: TGCAGCGTTGAAGTCGGGACAGGGGGCAATGAGCAGTTCTTC. Translation: CSVEVGTGGNEQFF. The chain uses TRBV29-1 and TRBJ2-1; 11 bases agree with TRBD1. The CDR3 has 14 amino acids. V was pared by 1 base and J by 6 bases, with 2 bases of the junction left unmatched. Germline V gives CDR1 SQVTM, CDR2 ANQGSEA.

The J gene is TRBJ2-2, the V gene TRBV13; D is possibly TRBD1 (5 bases). Trimming removed 2 bases from V and 7 bases from J, with 17 bases in between. This CDR3 spans 16 amino acids. Germline CDR1 and CDR2: PRHDT and FYEKMQ (reference sequence). The CDR3 reads CASSLSQGSGGGELFF. The DNA for the CDR3 is TGTGCCAGCAGCTTATCCCAGGGATCGGGTGGCGGGGAGCTGTTTTTT.

The chain joins TRBV10-3 to TRBJ1-2, with no clear D. The CDR3 length is 12 residues. Germline CDR1 and CDR2: ENHRY and SYGVKD. Trimming shortened V by 0 bases and J by 8 bases, and 7 bases separated the two germline ends. The CDR3 region is CAISESTGGYTF. Written as DNA, the CDR3 is TGTGCCATCAGTGAGTCAACGGGGGGCTACACCTTC.

The V call is TRBV5-4, the J call TRBJ2-3; TRBD1 agrees at 8 bases. Trimming cost V 4 bases and J 2 bases; bases outside gene matches: 6. The CDR3 contains 15 residues. Germline CDR1 is SGHNT and CDR2 is YYREEE (reference sequence). CDR3 loop: CASSLTGGPTDTQYF. The CDR3 region has the DNA TGTGCCAGCAGCCTAACAGGGGGGCCCACAGATACGCAGTATTTT.

This clone was picked up a small number of times. The CDR3 DNA follows: TGTGCCAGCAGCTTAGGAACACACAATGAGCAGTTCTTC. Protein sequence: CASSLGTHNEQFF. The chain combines TRBV7-9 with TRBJ2-1; D remains ambiguous. The V gene's germline CDR1 is SEHNR and CDR2 FQNEAQ (reference sequence). The length of the CDR3 is 13 residues. Between the trimmed V and J ends, which lost 1 base and 5 bases, there was a span of 6 bases.

This chain connects TRBV30 to TRBJ1-5; weak D call: TRBD1 (6 bases). The germline CDR1 and CDR2 sequences are GTSNPN and SVGIG (reference sequence). The CDR3 runs 15 residues. V was pared by 0 bases and J by 0 bases, with 9 bases between. CDR3 amino acids: CAWSVGTPSNQPQHF. CDR3 sequence (DNA): TGTGCCTGGAGTGTCGGGACACCTAGCAATCAGCCCCAGCATTTT.

The V and J genes are TRBV19 and TRBJ1-4, with a possible D match to TRBD1 (5 bases). V shed 7 bases and J shed 11 bases, with 14 bases lying between them. This CDR3 spans 12 amino acids. The V gene's germline CDR1 is LNHDA and CDR2 SQIVND (reference sequence). The CDR3 reads CASTSGGWKLFF. CDR3 DNA: TGTGCCAGTACCAGCGGGGGGTGGAAACTGTTTTTT.

This clone was seen a handful of times. The chain has TRBV9 and TRBJ2-1; 13 positions agree with TRBD2. V shed 3 bases, J shed 6 bases, and the junction held 6 bases outside the gene matches. Per germline, CDR1 SGDLS and CDR2 YYNGEE. The CDR3 is made up of 16 amino acids. The CDR3 sequence: CASSAPRTSGSNEQFF. In nucleotides, the CDR3 is TGTGCCAGCAGCGCGCCCCGGACTAGCGGGAGCAATGAGCAGTTCTTC. Filled out from reference TRBV9 and TRBJ2-1, the complete variable domain reads DSGVTQTPKHLITATGQRVTLRCSPRSGDLSVYWYQQSLDQGLQFLIQYYNGEERAKGNILERFSAQQFPDLHSELNLSSLELGDSALYFCASSAPRTSGSNEQFFGPGTRLTVL.

The chain has TRBV2 and TRBJ1-2, with TRBD1 as a possible D gene (5 bases). This CDR3 has 13 amino acids. Germline CDR1 SNHLY, CDR2 FYNNEI. V lost 8 bases and J 2 bases, leaving 12 bases between the germline ends. CDR3 in DNA: TGTGCCAGCGGGGGGTCCAGGAACTATGGCTACACCTTC. Protein sequence: CASGGSRNYGYTF. Based on the CDR3 plus reference TRBV2 and TRBJ1-2, the full variable domain is EPEVTQTPSHQVTQMGQEVILRCVPISNHLYFYWYRQILGQKVEFLVSFYNNEISEKSEIFDDQFSVERPDGSNFTLKIRSTKLEDSAMYFCASGGSRNYGYTFGSGTRLTVV.

This clone was counted between two and nine times. This rearrangement joins TRBV5-4 to TRBJ1-1; D may be TRBD1 (5 bases). The V and J ends lost 3 bases and 0 bases respectively, with 18 bases between them. Germline V CDR1 and CDR2: SGHNT, YYREEE (reference sequence). This CDR3 is built from 17 residues. The chain's CDR3 is CASSSMAGGKMNTEAFF. The CDR3 DNA reads TGTGCCAGCAGCTCTATGGCGGGGGGAAAGATGAACACTGAAGCTTTCTTT.

The rearrangement uses TRBV9 and TRBJ2-3; 9 nucleotides agree with TRBD2. There are 16 residues in the CDR3. The ends lost 4 bases at V and 1 base at J; junction bases unmatched: 7. Looked up from germline, CDR1 is SGDLS and CDR2 is YYNGEE. The CDR3 loop reads CASSPLAGEGTDTQYF. CDR3 nucleotide sequence: TGTGCCAGCAGCCCATTAGCGGGAGAGGGCACAGATACGCAGTATTTT.

The gene calls are TRBV6-1 and TRBJ1-2, with a weak D call TRBD1 (5 bases). V lost 6 bases, J lost 1 base, and 12 bases lay in between. The CDR3 has 14 amino acids. CDR1 is MNHNS, CDR2 SASEGT, per germline. In DNA form, the CDR3 reads TGTGCCAGCAGGCAGACCGACAGTAACTATGGCTACACCTTC. This gives the protein CASRQTDSNYGYTF.

The chain recombines TRBV6-4 with TRBJ1-1, with 9 bases aligning to TRBD1. Germline-derived CDR1 and CDR2 are MRHNA and SNTAGT. The CDR3 totals 16 residues. The ends lost 9 bases at V and 4 bases at J; junction bases unmatched: 15. CDR3 DNA: TGTGCCAGGTTGCTCCGGGACAGGGTAAATTTCACTGAAGCTTTCTTT. Translated, it gives CARLLRDRVNFTEAFF.

V is TRBV25-1 and J is TRBJ2-3, with 8 bases aligning to TRBD1. Germline lookup yields CDR1 MGHDK and CDR2 SYGVNS. The V segment lost 6 bases and the J segment 4 bases; nucleotides outside the gene matches: 6. The length of the CDR3 is 14 residues. CDR3 amino acids: CASRDRESADTQYF. The CDR3 DNA is TGTGCCAGCAGGGACAGGGAAAGCGCAGATACGCAGTATTTT.

This clone was seen only once. The chain uses TRBV14 and TRBJ2-7; 10 bases are a match to TRBD1. The ends lost 1 base at V and 1 base at J; junction bases unmatched: 1. This CDR3 has 15 residues. Germline V lookup: CDR1 SGHDN, CDR2 FVKESK. CDR3 sequence (DNA): TGTGCCAGCAGCCAAGGACAGGGGGCGTCCTACGAGCAGTACTTC. This translates into CASSQGQGASYEQYF.

The chain has TRBV9 and TRBJ2-3; possible D gene TRBD1, 5 bases. The CDR3 is 15 amino acids. V lost 6 bases and J lost 2, with 16 bases in between. The germline CDR1 and CDR2 sequences are SGDLS and YYNGEE. Here the CDR3 reads CASTLLGLDTDTQYF. The CDR3 nucleotides are TGTGCCAGCACCCTCTTGGGGCTAGACACAGATACGCAGTATTTT. The complete variable domain, with remaining parts taken from reference TRBV9 and TRBJ2-3, reads DSGVTQTPKHLITATGQRVTLRCSPRSGDLSVYWYQQSLDQGLQFLIQYYNGEERAKGNILERFSAQQFPDLHSELNLSSLELGDSALYFCASTLLGLDTDTQYFGPGTRLTVL.

The rearrangement uses TRBV4-1 and TRBJ2-7; D is possibly TRBD1 (6 bases). The CDR3 is 16 amino acids. V lost 0 bases, J lost 3 bases, and 15 bases lay in between. Germline V lookup: CDR1 MGHRA, CDR2 YSYEKL. CDR3 protein: CASSQEMVTGNYEQYF. CDR3 in DNA: TGCGCCAGCAGCCAAGAGATGGTTACAGGGAACTACGAGCAGTACTTC.

This chain uses TRBV5-1 with TRBJ2-7; 15 bases agree with TRBD2. The CDR3 length is 15 residues. Germline-derived CDR1 and CDR2 are SGHRS and YFSETQ. Trimming at V came to 4 bases and at J to 6 bases, leaving 5 bases not matched to a gene. The CDR3 reads CASSPGLAGGGEQYF. CDR3 coding DNA: TGCGCCAGCAGCCCGGGACTAGCGGGGGGAGGCGAGCAGTACTTC.

Regarding this clone: Other nucleotide sequences in the sample specify the same CDR3. V is TRBV4-1 and J is TRBJ2-3; TRBD1 is a possible D gene (5 bases). Per the germline V gene, CDR1 is MGHRA and CDR2 is YSYEKL. The ends were cut back, 1 base at V and 3 bases at J, with 5 bases in the middle. This CDR3 is 13 amino acids long. CDR3 protein: CASSQAGTDTQYF. The CDR3 bases are TGCGCCAGCAGCCAAGCAGGGACAGATACGCAGTATTTT.

This clone was detected once. The chain recombines TRBV7-9 with TRBJ2-5; D is undetermined. Between the trimmed V and J ends, which lost 3 bases and 5 bases, there was a span of 13 bases. The CDR3 sequence is 14 residues long. CDR1 SEHNR and CDR2 FQNEAQ come from the germline V gene (reference sequence). CDR3 sequence reads: CASSFFELLETQYF. CDR3 sequence (DNA): TGTGCCAGCAGCTTCTTTGAGCTCCTTGAGACCCAGTACTTC.

This rearrangement joins TRBV5-1 to TRBJ1-3; D remains unclear. V was trimmed by 4 bases and J by 0 bases, leaving 11 bases between them. This CDR3 spans 15 amino acids. Germline V gene lookup returns CDR1 SGHRS and CDR2 YFSETQ. The CDR3 here is CASSPMAGSGNTIYF. The CDR3 DNA sequence: TGCGCCAGCAGCCCTATGGCAGGCTCTGGAAACACCATATATTTT.

The rearrangement uses TRBV29-1 and TRBJ2-1, with 10 nucleotides matching TRBD2. The ends lost 7 bases at V and 9 bases at J; junction bases unmatched: 15. The CDR3 contains 15 residues. Germline CDR1 is SQVTM and CDR2 is ANQGSEA. The CDR3 DNA sequence: TGCAGCGCCAAGAACCTCCCTAGCGGGAGTATTGAGCAGTTCTTC. Its protein product is CSAKNLPSGSIEQFF.

This rearrangement joins TRBV7-3 to TRBJ2-2; 8 positions match TRBD2. CDR1 SGHTA and CDR2 FQGTGA come from the germline V gene. This CDR3 is 16 amino acids long. Trimming cost V 4 bases and J 0 bases; bases outside gene matches: 4. The CDR3 coding sequence is TGTGCCAGCAGCTCCAACGGGGGGGCGAACACCGGGGAGCTGTTTTTT. Residues: CASSSNGGANTGELFF.

This clone was seen only a few times. The rearrangement uses TRBV19 and TRBJ1-1; the D gene is possibly TRBD1 (5 bases). Trimming took 3 bases from V and 6 from J, leaving 14 bases between them. Per germline, CDR1 LNHDA and CDR2 SQIVND (reference sequence). The CDR3 sequence is 14 residues long. This CDR3 reads CASSMSGFSSEAFF. The CDR3, as DNA: TGTGCCAGTAGTATGTCAGGGTTTAGTTCTGAAGCTTTCTTT. Based on the CDR3 plus reference TRBV19 and TRBJ1-1, the full variable domain is DGGITQSPKYLFRKEGQNVTLSCEQNLNHDAMYWYRQDPGQGLRLIYYSQIVNDFQKGDIAEGYSVSREKKESFPLTVTSAQKNPTAFYLCASSMSGFSSEAFFGQGTRLTVV.

The genes are TRBV4-2 and TRBJ2-3; the match to TRBD2 covers 7 bases. This CDR3 has 15 residues. Germline trimming cut 0 bases from V and 3 bases from J; bases unmatched to any gene: 3. The germline CDR1 and CDR2 sequences are LGHNA and YNFKEQ. CDR3 residues: CASSQDVGGTDTQYF. Written as DNA, the CDR3 is TGTGCCAGCAGCCAAGATGTGGGGGGGACAGATACGCAGTATTTT.

V gene TRBV7-2 combines with J gene TRBJ2-6, with 9 nucleotides matching TRBD2. The germline gives CDR1 SGHTA, CDR2 FQGNSA. The CDR3 runs 16 residues. Trimming took 1 base from V and 3 from J; bases not matched to a gene: 1. The CDR3 here is CASSLGGRVGANVLTF. The CDR3 DNA follows: TGTGCCAGCAGCTTAGGCGGGAGGGTTGGGGCCAACGTCCTGACTTTC. The variable domain in full, with the rest retrieved from reference TRBV7-2 and TRBJ2-6, is GAGVSQSPSNKVTEKGKDVELRCDPISGHTALYWYRQSLGQGLEFLIYFQGNSAPDKSGLPSDRFSAERTGGSVSTLTIQRTQQEDSAVYLCASSLGGRVGANVLTFGAGSRLTVL.

CDR3 DNA sequence: TGCGCCAGCAGCCCGGGAAGGTACACTGAAGCTTTCTTT. As protein: CASSPGRYTEAFF. V gene TRBV10-1 combines with J gene TRBJ1-1, with unresolved D. This CDR3 contains 13 residues. Germline CDR1 and CDR2: WNHNN and SYGVQD (reference sequence). V lost 6 bases, J lost 3 bases, and 11 bases lay in between.

This chain uses TRBV30 with TRBJ1-2; TRBD1 might be the D (6 bases). The ends were cut back, 8 bases at V and 0 bases at J, with 13 bases in the middle. The CDR3 extends over 13 amino acids. Per the germline V gene, CDR1 is GTSNPN and CDR2 is SVGIG (reference sequence). This CDR3 reads CAGTSAANYGYTF. In nucleotides, the CDR3 is TGTGCCGGGACATCAGCGGCTAACTATGGCTACACCTTC.